These 5 T cell receptor beta chains came from one sample sequenced in a study of CD8 T cells in Susac syndrome. With random hexamers, reverse transcription was performed on roughly 0.5 to 1 ug of RNA. A single record per CDR3 protein comes from TCRdb applying MiXCR to the immunoSEQ multiplex PCR reads. The data show approximately 54,000 distinct CDR3 sequences, just under 95% seen once. The sequencing sample was made of CD8+ T cells from PBMCs. The receptors were gathered from a human donor with Susac syndrome.

The gene calls are TRBV3-1 and TRBJ2-7; a weak D match, TRBD2 (5 bases). CDR3 length: 13 residues. V gave up 3 bases and J gave up 5 bases, with 11 bases separating them. Germline lookup yields CDR1 LGHDT and CDR2 YNNKEL (reference sequence). CDR3 in DNA: TGTGCCAGCAGCCAGGCTAGCCTGCACGAGCAGTACTTC. Amino acids: CASSQASLHEQYF.

The chain combines TRBV7-9 with TRBJ2-3, with 11 nucleotides matching TRBD2. Losses at the gene ends were 5 bases for V and 2 bases for J; bases not matched to a gene: 6. The CDR3 sequence is 16 residues long. Per germline, CDR1 SEHNR and CDR2 FQNEAQ (reference sequence). The CDR3 loop is CASSVPSGGHTDTQYF. Written as DNA, the CDR3 is TGTGCCAGCAGCGTCCCTAGCGGGGGGCACACAGATACGCAGTATTTT.

The V gene is TRBV11-2, the J gene TRBJ2-7; 12 bases are shared with TRBD2. CDR3 length: 14 amino acids. V was clipped by 5 bases and J by 5 bases; unmatched bases: 4. Germline V gives CDR1 SGHAT, CDR2 FQNNGV. Written as DNA, the CDR3 is TGTGCCAGCAGCGACCGGACTAGCGGGGACGAGCAGTACTTC. As protein: CASSDRTSGDEQYF.

V gene TRBV5-4 combines with J gene TRBJ1-2; D unresolved. The germline CDR1 and CDR2 sequences are SGHNT and YYREEE (reference sequence). The CDR3 totals 13 residues. The germline V and J ends were trimmed by 1 base and 5 bases, with 9 bases remaining between them. The CDR3 sequence is CASSLFQTYGYTF. CDR3 nucleotide sequence: TGTGCCAGCAGCTTGTTTCAAACTTATGGCTACACCTTC. The full variable domain, with the rest looked up from reference TRBV5-4 and TRBJ1-2, is ETGVTQSPTHLIKTRGQQVTLRCSSQSGHNTVSWYQQALGQGPQFIFQYYREEENGRGNFPPRFSGLQFPNYSSELNVNALELDDSALYLCASSLFQTYGYTFGSGTRLTVV.

The chain is built from TRBV9 and TRBJ2-2; TRBD1 matches at 8 bases. The CDR3 is 14 residues long. Looked up from germline, CDR1 is SGDLS and CDR2 is YYNGEE. V was clipped by 3 bases and J by 6 bases; unmatched bases: 4. CDR3 loop: CASSATGVPGELFF. CDR3 nucleotide sequence: TGTGCCAGCAGCGCGACAGGGGTCCCCGGGGAGCTGTTTTTT.